This TCR beta chain was sequenced for a study of cytomegalovirus exposure and HLA in healthy donors. PCR primers comprised 60 Vbeta and 13 Jbeta primers. TCRdb keeps only in-frame clones here, not all; method: immunoSEQ multiplex PCR. The data show some 140,000 clones, 65% to 85% seen once. The CDR3 loop spans 14 amino acids. V lost 4 bases and J lost 5; bases outside the gene matches: 5. Looked up from germline, CDR1 is GTSNPN and CDR2 is SVGIG (reference sequence). The genes are TRBV30 and TRBJ1-5, with 10 bases that match TRBD1. Sample: PBMCs. This clonotype was obtained from a man aged 50-59 years in good health and CMV-seronegative. CDR3 sequence: CAWTSGQGDQPQHF. The CDR3 bases are TGTGCCTGGACTTCCGGACAGGGGGATCAGCCCCAGCATTTT.